Sequencing of this T cell receptor (beta chain) was carried out in a study of cytomegalovirus exposure and HLA in healthy donors. Study findings and constraints: High sensitivity and specificity were reportedly achieved when the classifier diagnosed cytomegalovirus status.

The V gene end was trimmed by 3 bases and the J gene end by 5 bases; junction bases not matched to a gene: 3. The CDR3 is 13 amino acids. CDR1 is SGHVS, CDR2 FNYEAQ, per germline. With regard to this clone: Its antigen is undetermined.

The method was immunoSEQ multiplex PCR; TCRdb's version includes in-frame clones alone and lacks a portion of them. This sample has over 150,000 clones; about four fifths occur once, and the top ten carry roughly 2.8%. This chain links TRBV7-6 with TRBJ2-5; TRBD1 matches 7 bases. This TCR was sampled from a woman aged 18-29 years in good health and CMV-seropositive. The sample comprised PBMCs. CDR3 loop: CASSFRGSETQYF. The CDR3 region has the DNA TGTGCCAGCAGCTTCAGGGGGAGTGAGACCCAGTACTTC.